The clone carrying this T cell receptor (beta chain) was observed many times. Its antigen remains unidentified. Those donors who had ophthalmopathy presented with moderate-to-severe activity, a CAS of ≥3, a NOSPECS of ≥4 and a duration under 3 months. If patients had other autoimmune diseases, uncontrolled infections, pregnancy or lactation, they were excluded. It was from 10 ml of fresh peripheral blood that the PBMCs came. These data come from a study of Graves' ophthalmopathy and Graves' hyperthyroidism. Amplification from RNA transcripts yielded the TCR beta CDR3 regions. First-round RT-PCR relied on HTBI primers, and a second-round multiplex PCR came next. MiXCR was run by TCRdb on the multiplex PCR reads, yielding one entry per CDR3 protein. The repertoire includes about 740,000 distinct CDR3 sequences, 35% to 50% of them detected once, and roughly 45% sits in the top ten. Germline V gene data show CDR1 as SGHRS and CDR2 as YFSETQ. The ends were cut back, 0 bases at V and 5 bases at J, with 11 bases in the middle. This CDR3 has 14 amino acids.

Study-level results: This model predicted ophthalmopathy progression (sensitivity approximately 68%, specificity approximately 77%).

The sample was peripheral blood. The TCR originated in an adult man with Graves' ophthalmopathy. The V gene is TRBV5-1, the J gene TRBJ1-1; D call uncertain. DNA for the CDR3: TGCGCCAGCAGCTTGGACCCGGTCCCGACTGAAGCTTTCTTT. Amino acid sequence: CASSLDPVPTEAFF.